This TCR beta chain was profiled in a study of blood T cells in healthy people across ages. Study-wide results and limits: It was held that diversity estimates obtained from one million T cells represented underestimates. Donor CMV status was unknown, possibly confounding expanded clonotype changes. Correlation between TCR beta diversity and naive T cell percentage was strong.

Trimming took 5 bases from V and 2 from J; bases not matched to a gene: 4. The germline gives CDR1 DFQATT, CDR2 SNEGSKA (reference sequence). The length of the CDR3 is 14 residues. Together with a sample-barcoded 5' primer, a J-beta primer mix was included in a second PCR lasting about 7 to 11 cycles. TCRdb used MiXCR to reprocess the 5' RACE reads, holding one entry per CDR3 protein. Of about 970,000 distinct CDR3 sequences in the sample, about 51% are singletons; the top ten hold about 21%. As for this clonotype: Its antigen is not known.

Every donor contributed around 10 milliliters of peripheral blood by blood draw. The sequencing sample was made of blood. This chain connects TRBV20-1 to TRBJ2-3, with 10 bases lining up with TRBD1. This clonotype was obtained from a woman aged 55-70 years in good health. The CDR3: CSAGGQGITDTQYF. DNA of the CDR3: TGCAGTGCTGGGGGACAGGGGATCACAGATACGCAGTATTTT.